The 27 T cell receptor beta chains reported below all come from one sample, sequenced in a study of shared clonotypes between healthy human individuals. CD45RO-negative cells were positively selected for CCR7, leaving out terminally differentiated effector memory CD45RA+ cells. This table comes from immunoSEQ multiplex PCR, and its TCRdb copy is limited to in-frame clones, with some not included. The top ten clones hold 1.2% of a sample with around 2,100,000 clones, about 95% of them seen once. Material: naive CD8+ T cells sorted from blood. These receptors were taken from a young man in good health.

V gene TRBV13 combines with J gene TRBJ1-5; D remains ambiguous. The CDR3 is made up of 15 amino acids. Looked up from germline, CDR1 is PRHDT and CDR2 is FYEKMQ (reference sequence). Trimming removed 8 bases from V and 1 base from J, with 15 bases in between. CDR3 loop: CASSNSGESNQPQHF. The DNA of the CDR3 is TGTGCCAGCTCCAACAGCGGGGAAAGCAATCAGCCCCAGCATTTT.

The chain uses TRBV9 and TRBJ2-1, with 9 bases aligning to TRBD2. Germline assignment: CDR1 SGDLS and CDR2 YYNGEE. The CDR3 spans 14 residues. The V segment lost 0 bases and the J segment 10 bases; nucleotides outside the gene matches: 5. DNA for the CDR3: TGTGCCAGCAGCGTAGCGTGGACTAGCGAAGAGCAGTTCTTC. This translates into CASSVAWTSEEQFF.

The chain employs TRBV6-1 and TRBJ2-1; D call uncertain. This CDR3 has 15 amino acids. Germline CDR1 is MNHNS and CDR2 is SASEGT. The V end was cut by 5 bases, the J end by 0 bases, with 11 bases between. CDR3 in amino acids: CASSTSLSSYNEQFF. Written as DNA, the CDR3 is TGTGCCAGCAGTACCAGTCTTAGCTCCTACAATGAGCAGTTCTTC.

The chain uses TRBV29-1 and TRBJ2-7, with 13 bases fitting TRBD2. The CDR3 extends over 16 amino acids. Germline CDR1 and CDR2: SQVTM and ANQGSEA. With V trimmed by 6 bases and J by 6 bases, 14 bases remained unmatched. The DNA of the CDR3 is TGCAGCGTACAGGGACTAGCGGGGAGCAGAGTAAGCGAGCAGTACTTC. Translation: CSVQGLAGSRVSEQYF.

The chain combines TRBV6-1 with TRBJ2-3, with TRBD2 as a possible D gene (5 bases). The CDR3 is 15 residues long. Looked up from germline, CDR1 is MNHNS and CDR2 is SASEGT. Trimming removed 6 bases from V and 6 bases from J, with 19 bases in between. The CDR3 reads CASSENWEYLDTQYF. The CDR3 DNA is TGTGCCAGCAGCGAAAACTGGGAGTATCTGGATACGCAGTATTTT.

V usage is TRBV30 and J usage is TRBJ2-7; D ambiguous. Trimming removed 0 bases at V and 0 bases at J, with 12 bases between. Germline loops: CDR1 GTSNPN, CDR2 SVGIG (reference sequence). The CDR3 loop spans 15 amino acids. CDR3 loop: CAWSVRDFSSYEQYF. CDR3 DNA sequence: TGTGCCTGGAGTGTACGTGATTTTAGCTCCTACGAGCAGTACTTC. Complete variable domain (other parts from reference TRBV30 and TRBJ2-7): SQTIHQWPATLVQPVGSPLSLECTVEGTSNPNLYWYRQAAGRGLQLLFYSVGIGQISSEVPQNLSASRPQDRQFILSSKKLLLSDSGFYLCAWSVRDFSSYEQYFGPGTRLTVT.

The V and J genes are TRBV5-5 and TRBJ2-3; D remains unclear. Germline CDR1 reads SGHKS; CDR2 reads YYEKEE (reference sequence). V lost 1 base and J 0 bases, leaving 3 bases between the germline ends. CDR3 length equals 13 residues. The CDR3 coding sequence is TGTGCCAGCAGCTTGTTTAGCACAGATACGCAGTATTTT. Amino acids: CASSLFSTDTQYF.

The J gene is TRBJ2-7, the V gene TRBV18; 8 positions agree with TRBD2. V lost 10 bases to trimming and J lost 7 bases; unmatched junction nucleotides: 9. CDR1 is KGHSH, CDR2 LQKENI, per germline. The CDR3 spans 12 residues. CDR3 nucleotide sequence: TGTGCCACCCCTGGACTAGCCCGAGAGCAGTACTTC. This translates into CATPGLAREQYF.

The chain couples TRBV27 to TRBJ2-7; 9 bases agree with TRBD1. The length of the CDR3 is 16 residues. Germline CDR1 MNHEY, CDR2 SMNVEV (reference sequence). V gave up 3 bases and J gave up 7 bases; unmatched junction bases: 13. Here the CDR3 reads CASSFGTETGGWEQYF. The CDR3 DNA sequence: TGTGCCAGCAGTTTTGGTACTGAAACAGGGGGCTGGGAGCAGTACTTC.

This chain uses TRBV27 with TRBJ1-1; D might be TRBD1 (5 bases). The V end was cut by 5 bases, the J end by 1 base, with 17 bases between. Germline V gene data show CDR1 as MNHEY and CDR2 as SMNVEV (reference sequence). The CDR3 runs 16 residues. CDR3 sequence reads: CASSPFPGTANTEAFF. CDR3 in DNA: TGTGCCAGCAGTCCCTTCCCCGGGACGGCGAACACTGAAGCTTTCTTT.

CDR3 sequence reads: CATSSGDRVPQHF. Here the CDR3 DNA reads TGTGCCACCAGCAGTGGAGACAGGGTACCCCAGCATTTT. V is TRBV15 and J is TRBJ1-5; 7 bases agree with TRBD1. Trimming cost V 3 bases and J 10 bases; bases outside gene matches: 6. Per germline, CDR1 LNHNV and CDR2 YYDKDF (reference sequence). This CDR3 contains 13 residues.

The chain recombines TRBV5-6 with TRBJ1-6; D might be TRBD1 (5 bases). The germline V and J ends were trimmed by 0 bases and 0 bases, with 10 bases remaining between them. Germline-derived CDR1 and CDR2 are SGHDT and YYEEEE. The CDR3 totals 17 residues. As DNA, the CDR3 is TGTGCCAGCAGCTTGGCCGCGGGGGGCTCCTATAATTCACCCCTCCACTTT. Its translation: CASSLAAGGSYNSPLHF.

The J gene is TRBJ2-1, the V gene TRBV28, with 10 bases identical to TRBD1. The CDR3 is 14 amino acids. Germline V CDR1 and CDR2: MDHEN, SYDVKM. V was clipped by 5 bases and J by 7 bases; unmatched bases: 5. DNA for the CDR3: TGTGCCAGCAGTCCCCGGACAGGGGGTAATGAGCAGTTCTTC. Translation gives CASSPRTGGNEQFF.

A word on this clone: This clone may be a read error of a much larger clone one base away. The same CDR3 can be traced to other DNA sequences in this sample. The chain carries TRBV7-8 and TRBJ2-7; 10 bases agree with TRBD1. The CDR3 sequence is 14 residues long. V lost 5 bases, J lost 2 bases, and 3 bases stayed unmatched. Germline assignment: CDR1 SGHVS and CDR2 FQNEAQ. The CDR3, as DNA: TGTGCCAGCAGCCTAGGACAGGGGGCCTACGAGCAGTACTTC. Encoded protein: CASSLGQGAYEQYF.

The chain is built from TRBV2 and TRBJ2-1, with D hard to call. Deletions cut 7 bases from V and 3 bases from J, with 13 bases between. Germline CDR1 reads SNHLY; CDR2 reads FYNNEI. This CDR3 region has 14 residues. The CDR3 protein is CASKDSPNYNEQFF. The CDR3 DNA sequence: TGTGCCAGCAAGGATAGTCCCAACTACAATGAGCAGTTCTTC.

V is TRBV27 and J is TRBJ2-7; possibly TRBD2 for D (5 bases). Germline values: CDR1 MNHEY, CDR2 SMNVEV (reference sequence). V lost 5 bases and J 2 bases, leaving 16 bases between the germline ends. The CDR3 covers 15 residues. The CDR3 reads CASSLTGILPYEQYF. CDR3 coding DNA: TGTGCCAGCAGTCTCACCGGGATACTTCCCTACGAGCAGTACTTC.

As for this clone: Other DNA sequences in this specimen translate into the identical CDR3. This rearrangement joins TRBV30 to TRBJ2-7, with D possibly matching TRBD2 (6 bases). Per the germline V gene, CDR1 is GTSNPN and CDR2 is SVGIG (reference sequence). This CDR3 is built from 12 residues. With 0 bases removed from V and 4 bases from J, the gap between germline ends came to 7 bases. CDR3 nucleotides: TGTGCCTGGAGTGTGGGGGGATACGAGCAGTACTTC. This sequence encodes CAWSVGGYEQYF.

The rearrangement uses TRBV6-6 and TRBJ2-7, with 9 bases identical to TRBD1. Germline V lookup: CDR1 MNHNY, CDR2 SVGAGI (reference sequence). The CDR3 covers 13 residues. Germline trimming cut 10 bases from V and 0 bases from J; bases unmatched to any gene: 4. The CDR3 DNA is TGTGCCACCCTGACAGGGGGCTCCTACGAGCAGTACTTC. Protein sequence: CATLTGGSYEQYF.

This clone has only a few counts. The V call is TRBV25-1, the J call TRBJ1-6; 7 bases agree with TRBD1. Germline loops: CDR1 MGHDK, CDR2 SYGVNS. V trimming: 6 bases; J trimming: 6 bases; junction bases outside the gene matches: 8. The CDR3 length is 15 residues. The CDR3 loop reads CASSEGGQLNSPLHF. The DNA for the CDR3 is TGTGCCAGCAGCGAGGGGGGACAGCTTAATTCACCCCTCCACTTT.

V and J are TRBV4-1 and TRBJ1-1, with D tentatively TRBD1 (5 bases). The CDR3 loop spans 16 amino acids. From germline, CDR1 is MGHRA and CDR2 YSYEKL. Trimming shortened V by 6 bases and J by 0 bases, and 17 bases separated the two germline ends. CDR3 loop: CASSLPQDKMNTEAFF. CDR3 in DNA: TGCGCCAGCAGTCTGCCACAGGACAAGATGAACACTGAAGCTTTCTTT.

This clone has only one observation. This chain links TRBV2 with TRBJ2-4; D unresolved. The CDR3 has 14 residues. Between the trimmed V and J ends, which lost 7 bases and 2 bases, there was a span of 12 bases. Germline V CDR1 and CDR2: SNHLY, FYNNEI. In nucleotides, the CDR3 is TGTGCCAGCAACACCATTCAAACCAAAAACATTCAGTACTTC. Translating it yields CASNTIQTKNIQYF.

V usage is TRBV15 and J usage is TRBJ2-5, with D possibly TRBD1 on 6 matching bases. This CDR3 region has 17 residues. From germline, CDR1 is LNHNV and CDR2 YYDKDF (reference sequence). V shed 1 base and J shed 2 bases, with 17 bases lying between them. Here the CDR3 reads CATSRGFGQSFQETQYF. As DNA, the CDR3 is TGTGCCACCAGCAGAGGTTTTGGACAGAGCTTTCAAGAGACCCAGTACTTC.

This chain uses TRBV13 with TRBJ2-1, with 13 positions matching TRBD2. The CDR3 is 18 amino acids. With 5 bases clipped from V and 0 bases from J, the junction kept 7 bases outside the gene matches. Germline CDR1 reads PRHDT; CDR2 reads FYEKMQ (reference sequence). CDR3 protein: CASSPGLAGLSSYNEQFF. In DNA, the CDR3 is TGTGCCAGCAGCCCGGGACTAGCGGGACTGAGCTCCTACAATGAGCAGTTCTTC.

The chain is built from TRBV7-9 and TRBJ2-2; 14 bases fit TRBD2. V lost 5 bases and J lost 5; bases outside the gene matches: 13. CDR1 and CDR2 (germline): SEHNR, FQNEAQ (reference sequence). There are 19 residues in the CDR3. The CDR3 sequence: CASSETGTSGGLGTGELFF. The CDR3 region has the DNA TGTGCCAGCAGCGAAACCGGGACTAGCGGGGGCCTGGGGACCGGGGAGCTGTTTTTT.

The V call is TRBV2, the J call TRBJ1-1; D possibly corresponds to TRBD1 (5 bases). This CDR3 region has 12 residues. The V end lost 6 bases, the J end lost 8 bases, and 13 bases lay between the germline ends. Germline CDR1 reads SNHLY; CDR2 reads FYNNEI. CDR3 region: CASSFDSPEAFF. The CDR3 bases are TGTGCCAGCAGCTTCGACAGTCCCGAAGCTTTCTTT. Filled out from reference TRBV2 and TRBJ1-1, the complete variable domain reads EPEVTQTPSHQVTQMGQEVILRCVPISNHLYFYWYRQILGQKVEFLVSFYNNEISEKSEIFDDQFSVERPDGSNFTLKIRSTKLEDSAMYFCASSFDSPEAFFGQGTRLTVV.

The chain couples TRBV5-1 to TRBJ2-7; D could derive from TRBD1 or TRBD2 (5 bases each). CDR3 length: 15 amino acids. The V end was cut by 0 bases, the J end by 3 bases, with 13 bases between. Germline values: CDR1 SGHRS, CDR2 YFSETQ. CDR3 DNA sequence: TGCGCCAGCAGCTTGGACAGGTCCGGGGACTACGAGCAGTACTTC. This gives the protein CASSLDRSGDYEQYF.

V gene TRBV27 combines with J gene TRBJ1-2, with unresolved D. Germline CDR1 MNHEY, CDR2 SMNVEV (reference sequence). The V end was cut by 3 bases, the J end by 8 bases, with 13 bases between. CDR3 length: 13 amino acids. CDR3 loop: CASSFLEGGGYTF. CDR3 bases: TGTGCCAGCAGTTTTTTGGAGGGTGGAGGCTACACCTTC.